This is a list of T cell receptor beta chains from one sample in a study of blood T cell repertoires in COVID-19. Some clones are missing from TCRdb's copy, which holds only in-frame ones; the method was immunoSEQ multiplex PCR. The sample carries fewer than 85,000 clones, over 70% recorded once. The sample consisted of peripheral blood. The receptor set was obtained from a man between 60 and 75 years old with acute or convalescent COVID-19. CDR3s leave out the opening cysteine and the closing phenylalanine or tryptophan.

V gene	J gene	CDR3 protein
TRBV9	TRBJ1-5	ASSAEGYSNQPQH
TRBV27	TRBJ2-3	ASSLQGSDTQY
TRBV20-1	TRBJ2-1	SASEEVYNEQF
TRBV20-1	TRBJ2-2	SASQGAGNTGELF
TRBV14	TRBJ1-2	ASSQDIGDAGYT
TRBV7-9	TRBJ1-1	ASSPTTGLAF
TRBV5-1	TRBJ2-7	ASSLVSERESAYEQY
TRBV19	TRBJ2-6	ASSARRDTRANVLT
TRBV11-1	TRBJ2-3	ASSLYTGHRGDTQY
TRBV7-9	TRBJ1-3	ASARGTSGNTIY
TRBV6-1	TRBJ1-5	ASSELRHSGSPQH
TRBV21-1	TRBJ2-3	ASSKRRSGGSTDTQY
TRBV24-1	TRBJ2-1	ATSDPGLAGTEQF
TRBV5-1	TRBJ1-5	ASSSGQPNQPQH
TRBV30	TRBJ1-2	AWSVVGGDGYT
TRBV27	TRBJ2-6	ASGRTGAGANVLT
TRBV5-1	TRBJ2-1	ASSLVGQRNEQF
TRBV19	TRBJ2-3	ASSIGVRQADTQY
TRBV21-1	TRBJ2-1	ASSKGYRGSNEQF
TRBV4-1	TRBJ2-7	ASSQKYRVPGEQY
TRBV6-1	TRBJ2-1	ASSEARTGHEQF
TRBV2	TRBJ1-2	AVGQRGYT
TRBV7-8	TRBJ1-1	ASSPQGAYTEAF